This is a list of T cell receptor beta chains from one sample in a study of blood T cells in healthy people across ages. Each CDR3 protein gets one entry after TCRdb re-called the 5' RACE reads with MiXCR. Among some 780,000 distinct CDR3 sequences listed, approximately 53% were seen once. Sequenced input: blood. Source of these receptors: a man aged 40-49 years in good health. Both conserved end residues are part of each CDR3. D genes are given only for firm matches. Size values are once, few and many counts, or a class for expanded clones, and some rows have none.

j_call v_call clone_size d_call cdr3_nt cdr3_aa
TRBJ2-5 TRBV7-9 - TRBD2 TGTGCCAGCAGCGTAGCTCGCCAGACCGGGACTAGAAGTCTCCAAGAGACCCAGTACTTC CASSVARQTGTRSLQETQYF
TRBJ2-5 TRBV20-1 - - TGCAGCGGGGAATGGGAGACCCAGTACTTC CSGEWETQYF
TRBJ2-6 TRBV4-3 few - TGCGCCAGCAGCCAAGAAGGAGGTCTGAACTCTGGGGCCAACGTCCTGACTTTC CASSQEGGLNSGANVLTF
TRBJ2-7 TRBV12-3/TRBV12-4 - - TGTGCCAGCAGTTTGGGCAGTCAGGCCTCCTACGAGCAGTACTTC CASSLGSQASYEQYF
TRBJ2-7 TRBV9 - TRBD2 TGTGCCAGCAGCGTAGGGCCAGCGGGAGACTACGAGCAGTACTTC CASSVGPAGDYEQYF
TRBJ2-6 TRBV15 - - TGTGCCACCAGCAGAGATTGGGTTGGGGCCAACGTCCTGACTTTC CATSRDWVGANVLTF
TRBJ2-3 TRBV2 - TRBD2 TGTGCCAGCAGCCTACTGACAACCGGGACTAACACAGATACGCAGTATTTT CASSLLTTGTNTDTQYF
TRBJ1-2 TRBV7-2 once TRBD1 TGTGCCAGCAGCTTAGGGGGGACAGGGGTAAACTATGGCTACACCTTC CASSLGGTGVNYGYTF
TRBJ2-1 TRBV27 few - TGTGCCAGCAGTGTTAGTGGAAACAATGAGCAGTTCTTC CASSVSGNNEQFF
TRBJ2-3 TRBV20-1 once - TGCAGTGCTAGTCACAAACAGGGCCCGCGAGCCGGCTCACGAGATACGCAGTATTTT CSASHKQGPRAGSRDTQYF
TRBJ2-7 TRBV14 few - TGTGCCAGCAGCCAATACCCGACGACCTACGAGCAGTACTTC CASSQYPTTYEQYF
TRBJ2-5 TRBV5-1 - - TGCGCCGGCAGCGCCGAAGAGACGACCCAGTACTTC CAGSAEETTQYF
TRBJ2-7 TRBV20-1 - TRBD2 TGCAGTGCTGAGTACGGGGGAGCGGGGGCCCACGAGCAGTACTTC CSAEYGGAGAHEQYF
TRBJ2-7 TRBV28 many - TGTGCCAGCAGTCATGACTTGACCTACGAGCAGTACTTC CASSHDLTYEQYF
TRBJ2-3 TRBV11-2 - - TGTGCCAGCACCATACGCGAAGGGAGCACAGATACGCAGTATTTT CASTIREGSTDTQYF
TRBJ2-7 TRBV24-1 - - TGTGCCACCAGTGATTTTCGTCCTATCCGGGACAATCTAAACGAGCAGTACTTC CATSDFRPIRDNLNEQYF
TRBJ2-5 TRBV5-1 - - TGCGCCAGCAGCTTGGGTACTTGGGGCGAGACCCAGTACTTC CASSLGTWGETQYF
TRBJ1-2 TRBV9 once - TGTGCCAGCACCGCTGGGGTATTCGGCTACACCTTC CASTAGVFGYTF
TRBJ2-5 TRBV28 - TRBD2 TGTGCCAGCAGTCCGGGAGGGCCGCAGAGGGAGACCCAGTACTTC CASSPGGPQRETQYF
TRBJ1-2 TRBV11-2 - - TGTGCCAGCAGCCAGAGAGGAGGCAGTCGGTACTATGGCTACACCTTC CASSQRGGSRYYGYTF
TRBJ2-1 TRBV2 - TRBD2 TGTGCCAGCATTGAATCTAGCGGGTACAATGAGCAGTTCTTC CASIESSGYNEQFF